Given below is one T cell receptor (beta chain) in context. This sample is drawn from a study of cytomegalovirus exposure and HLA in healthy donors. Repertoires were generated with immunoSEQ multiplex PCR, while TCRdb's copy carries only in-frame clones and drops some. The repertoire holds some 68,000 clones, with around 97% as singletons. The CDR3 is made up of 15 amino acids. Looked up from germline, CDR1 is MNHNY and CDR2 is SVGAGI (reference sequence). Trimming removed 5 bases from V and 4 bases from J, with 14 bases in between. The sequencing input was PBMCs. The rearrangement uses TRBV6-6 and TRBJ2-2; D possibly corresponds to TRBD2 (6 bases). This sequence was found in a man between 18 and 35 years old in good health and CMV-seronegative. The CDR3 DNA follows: TGTGCCAGCAGTCTGACTAGTCATAGCACCGGGGAGCTGTTTTTT. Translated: CASSLTSHSTGELFF.